The 9 T cell receptor beta chains in this list originate from one sample, sequenced in a study of shared clonotypes between healthy human individuals. Here immunoSEQ multiplex PCR was the method, and the copy in TCRdb shows in-frame clones only, minus some. The sample has 650,000 to 750,000 clones, approximately 79% seen once; the top ten hold under 2%. The sample comprised memory CD4+ T cells sorted from blood. Subset reported: CD45RA-negative fraction. These receptors all come from a woman aged 25-40 years in good health.

This clone was picked up a small number of times. This chain joins TRBV2 and TRBJ1-4; no clear D. Trimming stripped 9 bases from V and 8 bases from J, with 16 bases between. In germline, CDR1 is SNHLY, CDR2 FYNNEI. The CDR3 totals 13 residues. CDR3 region: CASNSGFEEKLFF. CDR3 in DNA: TGTGCCAGTAACTCCGGGTTTGAGGAAAAACTGTTTTTT.

This chain uses TRBV28 with TRBJ1-2; TRBD1 matches at 8 bases. This CDR3 is 13 amino acids long. From germline, CDR1 is MDHEN and CDR2 SYDVKM. The V gene end was trimmed by 7 bases and the J gene end by 7 bases; junction bases not matched to a gene: 8. The CDR3: CASTTQGVGGYTF. The CDR3 DNA is TGTGCCAGCACTACACAGGGGGTAGGTGGCTACACCTTC.

This clone appeared a few times. The V gene is TRBV6-1, the J gene TRBJ2-7; D remains unclear. Germline V gene sequence: CDR1 MNHNS, CDR2 SASEGT. Trimming took 0 bases from V and 2 from J, leaving 11 bases between them. The CDR3 consists of 15 residues. CDR3 protein: CASSEALGTAYEQYF. DNA for the CDR3: TGTGCCAGCAGTGAAGCGCTAGGCACCGCCTACGAGCAGTACTTC.

This clone has just a few counts. The rearrangement links TRBV7-9 to TRBJ1-1; D is perhaps TRBD1 (5 bases). Germline-derived CDR1 and CDR2 are SEHNR and FQNEAQ (reference sequence). Deletions cut 0 bases from V and 8 bases from J, with 13 bases between. The CDR3 is made up of 14 amino acids. The CDR3 DNA sequence: TGTGCCAGCAGCTTAGCGGGGCCTAACAGGGAAGCTTTCTTT. Translation: CASSLAGPNREAFF.

There are a few counts of this clone. Other nucleotide sequences in the sample specify the same CDR3. CDR3 in amino acids: CASSPRDPGYYEQYF. DNA for the CDR3: TGTGCCAGCTCACCACGTGACCCAGGGTATTACGAGCAGTACTTC. The J gene is TRBJ2-7, the V gene TRBV18; tentatively, D is TRBD1 (5 bases). Trimming stripped 1 base from V and 4 bases from J, with 14 bases between. The CDR3 is made up of 15 amino acids. Germline assignment: CDR1 KGHSH and CDR2 LQKENI.

The chain employs TRBV19 and TRBJ2-3, with a tentative D call TRBD1 (6 bases). V lost 5 bases, J lost 9 bases, and 9 bases lay in between. The germline V gene has CDR1 LNHDA and CDR2 SQIVND (reference sequence). The CDR3 covers 11 residues. CDR3 sequence (DNA): TGTGCCAGTAGTCCCGGACAGACGCAGTATTTT. Amino acid sequence: CASSPGQTQYF.

The sample holds many counts of this clone. This chain uses TRBV27 with TRBJ1-2; no clear D gene. Germline CDR1 reads MNHEY; CDR2 reads SMNVEV (reference sequence). Deletions cut 5 bases from V and 4 bases from J, with 17 bases between. The CDR3 spans 15 residues. CDR3 in amino acids: CASSPTSAGIYGYTF. DNA for the CDR3: TGTGCCAGCAGTCCGACATCCGCGGGGATCTATGGCTACACCTTC.

This sequence joins TRBV6-5 and TRBJ1-2; 8 nucleotides line up with TRBD1. There are 14 residues in the CDR3. Germline loops: CDR1 MNHEY, CDR2 SVGAGI. The V and J ends lost 6 bases and 1 base, in that order; junction bases with no gene match: 4. CDR3 in DNA: TGTGCCAGCAGAGGACAGGGATATAACTATGGCTACACCTTC. It translates to CASRGQGYNYGYTF.

The V gene is TRBV13, the J gene TRBJ2-3; D might be TRBD1 (6 bases). The CDR3 consists of 14 residues. Germline values: CDR1 PRHDT, CDR2 FYEKMQ (reference sequence). The V gene lost 5 bases and the J gene lost 4 bases, with 13 bases spanning the gap. In nucleotides, the CDR3 is TGTGCCAGCAGCGGGGGCGGTCGGGCAGATACGCAGTATTTT. Translated: CASSGGGRADTQYF.